This is a list of T cell receptor beta chains from one sample in a study of blood T cell repertoires in COVID-19. This table comes from immunoSEQ multiplex PCR, and its TCRdb copy is limited to in-frame clones, with some not included. Of some 520,000 clones in the sample, roughly 89% were seen once. The sample consisted of peripheral blood. These receptors were taken from a man younger than 35 with COVID-19, enrolled during active disease. Both conserved end residues are part of each CDR3. Fields, in order: D gene, clone size, J gene, V gene, CDR3 protein, CDR3 DNA. D genes are given only for firm matches. Clone size is stated in some rows and not others, as once, few, many or a class when expanded.

D: TRBD1; size: many; J: TRBJ1-5; V: TRBV7-8; CDR3: CASSPGQDGGQPQHF; DNA: TGTGCCAGCAGCCCCGGACAGGACGGAGGTCAGCCCCAGCATTTT
D: TRBD2; size: NA; J: TRBJ2-1; V: TRBV4-1; CDR3: CASSRQSAGGASPKTYNEQFF; DNA: TGCGCCAGCAGCCGTCAGTCCGCGGGGGGGGCCTCCCCAAAAACGTACAATGAGCAGTTCTTC
D: NA; size: NA; J: TRBJ2-3; V: TRBV6-1; CDR3: CASSENGGADTQYF; DNA: TGTGCCAGCAGTGAGAACGGGGGAGCAGATACGCAGTATTTT
D: NA; size: NA; J: TRBJ2-5; V: TRBV5-4; CDR3: CASSIPAPGQETQYF; DNA: TGTGCCAGCAGCATACCTGCTCCAGGACAAGAGACCCAGTACTTC
D: TRBD2; size: NA; J: TRBJ2-3; V: TRBV24-1; CDR3: CATSDPALAGETDTQYF; DNA: TGTGCCACCAGTGACCCCGCACTAGCGGGAGAGACAGATACGCAGTATTTT
D: NA; size: NA; J: TRBJ2-1; V: TRBV9; CDR3: CASSVEVSPPQFF; DNA: TGTGCCAGCAGCGTAGAAGTAAGCCCCCCCCAGTTCTTC
D: NA; size: NA; J: TRBJ2-5; V: TRBV6-1; CDR3: CASSDRGTETQYF; DNA: TGTGCCAGCAGTGACAGGGGTACGGAGACCCAGTACTTC
D: TRBD2; size: NA; J: TRBJ2-3; V: TRBV4-1; CDR3: CASSLSGTSGTDTQYF; DNA: TGCGCCAGCAGCTTATCCGGGACTAGCGGCACAGATACGCAGTATTTT
D: NA; size: NA; J: TRBJ1-5; V: TRBV30; CDR3: CAWSTGSSNQPQHF; DNA: TGTGCCTGGAGCACAGGGTCTAGCAATCAGCCCCAGCATTTT
D: TRBD1; size: NA; J: TRBJ1-6; V: TRBV5-1; CDR3: CASRRRSQGGKNLSPLHF; DNA: TGCGCCAGCAGGCGGAGGAGTCAGGGGGGAAAAAATTTGTCACCCCTCCACTTT
D: TRBD1; size: NA; J: TRBJ2-5; V: TRBV18; CDR3: CASSLGQAQETQYF; DNA: TGTGCCAGCTCACTCGGACAGGCCCAAGAGACCCAGTACTTC
D: TRBD1; size: NA; J: TRBJ1-1; V: TRBV7-8; CDR3: CASSLGGQGARNTEAFF; DNA: TGTGCCAGCAGCTTAGGGGGACAGGGGGCGCGGAACACTGAAGCTTTCTTT
D: NA; size: NA; J: TRBJ1-1; V: TRBV2; CDR3: CASSPTTNTEAFF; DNA: TGTGCCAGCAGTCCAACAACGAACACTGAAGCTTTCTTT
D: TRBD2; size: NA; J: TRBJ2-3; V: TRBV18; CDR3: CASSPFGLAADTQYF; DNA: TGTGCCAGCTCACCATTTGGACTAGCGGCAGATACGCAGTATTTT
D: NA; size: NA; J: TRBJ2-3; V: TRBV5-6; CDR3: CASSFPRFTDTQYF; DNA: TGTGCCAGCAGCTTCCCGCGCTTCACAGATACGCAGTATTTT
D: TRBD1; size: NA; J: TRBJ2-2; V: TRBV6-5; CDR3: CASSYDRATGELFF; DNA: TGTGCCAGCAGTTACGACAGGGCCACCGGGGAGCTGTTTTTT
D: NA; size: NA; J: TRBJ2-2; V: TRBV6-1; CDR3: CASSDPGGSNTGELFF; DNA: TGTGCCAGCAGTGATCCCGGGGGATCGAACACCGGGGAGCTGTTTTTT
D: TRBD2; size: NA; J: TRBJ2-7; V: TRBV10-3; CDR3: CAISESLAGVDEQYF; DNA: TGTGCCATCAGTGAGTCATTAGCGGGAGTGGATGAGCAGTACTTC
D: NA; size: NA; J: TRBJ2-7; V: TRBV2; CDR3: CASTQAGYEQYF; DNA: TGTGCCAGCACCCAGGCCGGCTACGAGCAGTACTTC
D: NA; size: once; J: TRBJ2-2; V: TRBV5-8; CDR3: CASSLFSGELFF; DNA: TGTGCCAGCAGCTTGTTCTCCGGGGAGCTGTTTTTT
D: NA; size: NA; J: TRBJ2-1; V: TRBV15; CDR3: CATSTLSSYNEQFF; DNA: TGTGCCACCAGCACCTTGAGCTCCTACAATGAGCAGTTCTTC
D: NA; size: once; J: TRBJ2-1; V: TRBV24-1; CDR3: CATSDFGTIDYNEQFF; DNA: TGTGCCACCAGTGATTTTGGGACAATTGATTACAATGAGCAGTTCTTC
D: NA; size: NA; J: TRBJ2-6; V: TRBV5-5; CDR3: CASSLTGSSGANVLTF; DNA: TGTGCCAGCAGCTTAACAGGGTCCTCTGGGGCCAACGTCCTGACTTTC
D: NA; size: NA; J: TRBJ2-1; V: TRBV7-9; CDR3: CASSLATQSGQFF; DNA: TGTGCCAGCAGCTTAGCGACCCAATCGGGGCAGTTCTTC
D: TRBD2; size: NA; J: TRBJ2-3; V: TRBV13; CDR3: CASSSSLSSGSPAGDFTDTQYF; DNA: TGTGCCAGCAGCTCCTCCCTTTCTAGCGGGTCCCCGGCCGGGGACTTCACAGATACGCAGTATTTT
D: TRBD1; size: once; J: TRBJ1-6; V: TRBV6-5; CDR3: CASSLGQGNSPLHF; DNA: TGTGCCAGCAGCTTGGGACAGGGGAATTCACCCCTCCACTTT
D: NA; size: NA; J: TRBJ2-2; V: TRBV12-3/TRBV12-4; CDR3: CASSLDTGGELFF; DNA: TGTGCCAGCAGTTTGGACACTGGAGGGGAGCTGTTTTTT
D: NA; size: NA; J: TRBJ2-1; V: TRBV9; CDR3: CASSVFANEQFF; DNA: TGTGCCAGCAGCGTATTTGCGAATGAGCAGTTCTTC
D: NA; size: NA; J: TRBJ2-3; V: TRBV20-1; CDR3: CSASLGGVLVDTQYF; DNA: TGCAGTGCTAGTCTCGGCGGGGTTTTGGTAGATACGCAGTATTTT
D: NA; size: NA; J: TRBJ2-7; V: TRBV21-1; CDR3: CASSSPGQSHEQYF; DNA: TGTGCCAGCAGCAGCCCGGGACAGTCACACGAGCAGTACTTC
D: TRBD2; size: many; J: TRBJ2-3; V: TRBV5-1; CDR3: CASSRGLPITTSTDTQYF; DNA: TGCGCCAGCAGCCGGGGACTACCTATAACGACTAGCACAGATACGCAGTATTTT
D: NA; size: NA; J: TRBJ1-2; V: TRBV7-9; CDR3: CASSLALTGYYGYTF; DNA: TGTGCCAGCAGCTTAGCGCTAACAGGGTACTATGGCTACACCTTC
D: NA; size: NA; J: TRBJ2-2; V: TRBV27; CDR3: CASSPPGSLYTGELFF; DNA: TGTGCCAGCAGTCCCCCGGGATCACTCTACACCGGGGAGCTGTTTTTT
D: NA; size: NA; J: TRBJ1-4; V: TRBV6-2/TRBV6-3; CDR3: CASSDTGSTNEKLFF; DNA: TGTGCCAGCAGTGACACAGGGAGCACTAATGAAAAACTGTTTTTT
D: NA; size: NA; J: TRBJ1-2; V: TRBV6-5; CDR3: CASSVTGLGYGYTF; DNA: TGTGCCAGCAGCGTGACAGGACTTGGGTATGGCTACACCTTC
D: TRBD1; size: NA; J: TRBJ1-4; V: TRBV7-9; CDR3: CASSSVDRGRPNEKLFF; DNA: TGTGCCAGCAGCTCGGTGGACAGGGGGCGCCCCAATGAAAAACTGTTTTTT
D: TRBD2; size: NA; J: TRBJ2-7; V: TRBV29-1; CDR3: CSGLLPGGKYEQYF; DNA: TGCAGCGGCCTACTACCGGGAGGCAAATACGAGCAGTACTTC